This T cell receptor (beta chain) was observed in a study of relationships among human T cell subsets. Regarding the study as a whole: Some CD4+CD8+ double-positive cells may remain after bead sorting. Many CDR3s were shared across Th1, Th2 and regulatory subsets.

On this clonotype: Its specificity is unknown.

CDR3 length: 14 residues. From mRNA, alpha and beta CDR3 regions were amplified using semiquantitative ARM-PCR. Tagged nested gene-specific primers were used first, then communal superprimers amplified exponentially. Via MiXCR, TCRdb re-called the multiplex PCR reads, giving one row per CDR3 protein. The sample contains 10,000 to 15,000 distinct CDR3 sequences, roughly 68% of which appear only once. Bead selections for CD25, CD56 and CD294 left a flow-through collected as Th1 cells. T cell subsets were isolated with antibody-coated magnetic beads. Sequenced sample: CD4+ Th1 cells sorted from blood. This TCR derives from a man aged 35-49 years in good health. This sequence joins TRBV21-1 and TRBJ2-3; no check of the table's D call, TRBD1, against the DNA was made. TRBV21-1 is a recognized pseudogene. This CDR3 reads CASSKPPATDTQYF. The CDR3 DNA is TGTGCCAGCAGCAAACCCCCGGCTACAGATACGCAGTATTTT.